These 23 T cell receptor beta chains came from one sample sequenced in a study of radiation and T cells in renal cell carcinoma. Time point described: blood 2 weeks post-SBRT. Treatment meaning: 15 Gy SBRT to primary tumor, nephrectomy 4 weeks later. The table came from immunoSEQ multiplex PCR; TCRdb's copy has only in-frame clones and leaves some out. There are 20,000 to 30,000 clones in the sample; around 85% occur only once, and roughly 31% lies in the top ten. This specimen consisted of blood, obtained from a patient whose treatment included radiotherapy and nephrectomy. These receptors were obtained from a man in his 60s with renal cell carcinoma.

This clone was seen a handful of times. The chain combines TRBV5-6 with TRBJ1-2; D remains unclear. The CDR3 contains 13 residues. V was pared by 4 bases and J by 4 bases, with 11 bases between. From germline, CDR1 is SGHDT and CDR2 YYEEEE. The CDR3 here is CASSEQRFYGYTF. Here the CDR3 DNA reads TGTGCCAGCAGCGAACAGAGATTCTATGGCTACACCTTC.

J is TRBJ2-5 and V is TRBV13, with a possible D match to TRBD2 (6 bases). The CDR3 consists of 15 residues. Germline V gene sequence: CDR1 PRHDT, CDR2 FYEKMQ (reference sequence). Trimming left V 0 bases short and J 5 bases short, with 13 bases between. This CDR3 reads CASSLGASVGETQYF. The CDR3 DNA is TGTGCCAGCAGCTTAGGGGCTAGCGTCGGGGAGACCCAGTACTTC.

This clone was counted a single time. V usage is TRBV11-2 and J usage is TRBJ2-4; no definite D call. Germline CDR1 and CDR2: SGHAT and FQNNGV. This CDR3 is 16 amino acids long. Trimming cost V 1 base and J 0 bases, with 10 bases left between them. The CDR3 bases are TGTGCCAGCAGCTTAGTGGCAGCTTTAGCCAAAAACATTCAGTACTTC. This codes for CASSLVAALAKNIQYF.

This clone was found a few times. The CDR3 reads CAISDPAASTDTQYF. The CDR3 nucleotides read TGTGCCATCAGTGATCCAGCGGCTAGCACAGATACGCAGTATTTT. This chain joins TRBV10-3 and TRBJ2-3, with D tentatively TRBD2 (5 bases). Germline V CDR1 and CDR2: ENHRY, SYGVKD. V lost 3 bases and J 0 bases, leaving 10 bases between the germline ends. CDR3 length: 15 amino acids.

The chain links TRBV7-2 to TRBJ1-1, with D maybe TRBD1 (5 bases). The V end lost 5 bases, the J end lost 1 base, and 11 bases lay between the germline ends. The CDR3 spans 14 residues. The germline V gene has CDR1 SGHTA and CDR2 FQGNSA. The CDR3 reads CASSMLQGNTEAFF. The CDR3 DNA is TGTGCCAGCAGCATGCTGCAGGGGAACACTGAAGCTTTCTTT.

This sequence joins TRBV27 and TRBJ1-6; no clear D. There are 17 residues in the CDR3. Germline V CDR1 and CDR2: MNHEY, SMNVEV (reference sequence). The V gene lost 4 bases and the J gene lost 8 bases, with 21 bases spanning the gap. This CDR3 is CASSWRHPPRGYSPLHF. Written as DNA, the CDR3 is TGTGCCAGCAGTTGGCGACATCCTCCCCGGGGTTATTCACCCCTCCACTTT.

J is TRBJ2-3 and V is TRBV5-1; possible D gene TRBD2, 6 bases. V lost 2 bases and J lost 6, with 19 bases in between. The CDR3 runs to 16 residues. Per germline, CDR1 SGHRS and CDR2 YFSETQ. CDR3 region: CASSFGTHKASDTQYF. As DNA, the CDR3 is TGCGCCAGCAGCTTCGGGACTCATAAAGCGTCTGATACGCAGTATTTT.

V usage is TRBV19 and J usage is TRBJ1-1; TRBD1 agrees at 7 bases. CDR1 is LNHDA, CDR2 SQIVND, per germline (reference sequence). CDR3 length: 15 amino acids. The trim removed 7 bases at V and 4 bases at J, leaving 12 bases unmatched. The CDR3 loop reads CASISVRGRSTEAFF. CDR3 bases: TGTGCCAGTATCAGTGTTAGGGGGCGTAGCACTGAAGCTTTCTTT.

The J gene is TRBJ2-5, the V gene TRBV5-1, with D hard to call. Germline V lookup: CDR1 SGHRS, CDR2 YFSETQ. Trimming left V 1 base short and J 2 bases short, with 6 bases between. The CDR3 runs to 13 residues. CDR3 sequence reads: CASSLTPQETQYF. In nucleotides, the CDR3 is TGCGCCAGCAGCTTGACACCGCAAGAGACCCAGTACTTC.

The chain links TRBV10-3 to TRBJ2-1, with TRBD2 matching 7 bases. Trimming took 8 bases from V and 8 from J; bases not matched to a gene: 9. The germline CDR1 and CDR2 sequences are ENHRY and SYGVKD. The CDR3 covers 13 residues. CDR3 nucleotides: TGTGCCATCCGGCGGGAGATCGTTGATGAGCAGTTCTTC. Protein product: CAIRREIVDEQFF.

The chain is built from TRBV11-2 and TRBJ2-2; 11 nucleotides line up with TRBD1. The CDR3 covers 16 residues. Germline loops: CDR1 SGHAT, CDR2 FQNNGV. V lost 6 bases and J lost 6; bases outside the gene matches: 9. In DNA, the CDR3 is TGTGCCAGCAGTTCGTTACCGGGACAGGGGGCCGGGGAGCTGTTTTTT. Its protein product is CASSSLPGQGAGELFF.

The chain joins TRBV7-2 to TRBJ1-2; D perhaps matches TRBD1 (5 bases). The germline CDR1 and CDR2 sequences are SGHTA and FQGNSA. The CDR3 runs to 13 residues. The V and J ends lost 5 bases and 2 bases respectively, with 9 bases between them. CDR3 coding DNA: TGTGCCAGCAGCCGGTGGGGGAACTATGGCTACACCTTC. Translation: CASSRWGNYGYTF.

This clone was seen a handful of times. This chain connects TRBV29-1 to TRBJ2-1; TRBD2 matches at 9 bases. This CDR3 region has 12 residues. Looked up from germline, CDR1 is SQVTM and CDR2 is ANQGSEA. Trimming removed 4 bases from V and 8 bases from J; junction bases left unmatched: 3. For the CDR3, the DNA is TGCAGCGTTGTTAGCGGGAGTGATGAGCAGTTCTTC. This translates into CSVVSGSDEQFF.

This rearrangement joins TRBV15 to TRBJ2-5; tentative D call: TRBD1 (5 bases). Trimming pared 0 bases from V and 1 base from J, leaving 9 bases between. The CDR3 has 15 amino acids. CDR1 and CDR2 from the germline V gene are LNHNV and YYDKDF (reference sequence). The CDR3 coding sequence is TGTGCCACCAGCAGAGATTGGGGCAGCCAAGAGACCCAGTACTTC. Its protein is CATSRDWGSQETQYF.

This chain uses TRBV9 with TRBJ1-5; D possibly corresponds to TRBD1 (6 bases). CDR3 length: 14 amino acids. From germline, CDR1 is SGDLS and CDR2 YYNGEE. The V end lost 4 bases, the J end lost 6 bases, and 14 bases lay between the germline ends. The CDR3 reads CASSNTGLGQPQHF. DNA for the CDR3: TGTGCCAGCAGCAACACAGGGTTGGGTCAGCCCCAGCATTTT. The full variable domain, with the rest looked up from reference TRBV9 and TRBJ1-5, is DSGVTQTPKHLITATGQRVTLRCSPRSGDLSVYWYQQSLDQGLQFLIQYYNGEERAKGNILERFSAQQFPDLHSELNLSSLELGDSALYFCASSNTGLGQPQHFGDGTRLSIL.

CDR3 nucleotide sequence: TGCGCCAGCAGCCAACTTGGGGCCCCTGGGGCCAACGTCCTGACTTTC. It codes for CASSQLGAPGANVLTF. The chain combines TRBV4-3 with TRBJ2-6, with D possibly matching TRBD1 (5 bases). Germline V CDR1 and CDR2: LGHNA, YSLEER. The ends were cut back, 2 bases at V and 2 bases at J, with 10 bases in the middle. This CDR3 comprises 16 residues.

The chain recombines TRBV7-8 with TRBJ1-1; D perhaps matches TRBD1 (6 bases). The CDR3 is made up of 15 amino acids. V was cut by 2 bases and J by 1 base, with 11 bases left in between. Germline CDR1 SGHVS, CDR2 FQNEAQ. CDR3 sequence reads: CASSLLGGPNTEAFF. The CDR3 nucleotides read TGTGCCAGCAGCTTATTAGGGGGACCGAACACTGAAGCTTTCTTT.

The chain is built from TRBV6-5 and TRBJ2-2; the match to TRBD1 covers 8 bases. This CDR3 spans 13 amino acids. Germline loops: CDR1 MNHEY, CDR2 SVGAGI. The J segment lost 1 base and the V segment lost 11 bases, leaving 3 bases of the junction unmatched. This CDR3 reads CAGGTGNTGELFF. The CDR3 nucleotides are TGTGCCGGGGGGACAGGGAACACCGGGGAGCTGTTTTTT.

The rearrangement joins TRBV20-1 to TRBJ1-2, with D hard to call. The length of the CDR3 is 11 residues. The V end was cut by 3 bases, the J end by 3 bases, with 5 bases between. Germline-derived CDR1 and CDR2 are DFQATT and SNEGSKA (reference sequence). The CDR3: CSARRDYGYTF. CDR3 coding DNA: TGCAGTGCTAGGCGCGACTATGGCTACACCTTC.

This clone occurred a few times. In the same sample, other DNA sequences code for this CDR3. The chain has TRBV27 and TRBJ1-1; D is unclear. The germline gives CDR1 MNHEY, CDR2 SMNVEV (reference sequence). The CDR3 consists of 12 residues. Deletions cut 6 bases from V and 0 bases from J, with 5 bases between. The CDR3 spells CASRRMNTEAFF. CDR3 DNA: TGTGCCAGCAGGCGCATGAACACTGAAGCTTTCTTT.

The genes are TRBV6-1 and TRBJ2-7; 7 bases line up with TRBD1. CDR3 length equals 17 residues. With 2 bases clipped from V and 2 bases from J, the junction kept 12 bases outside the gene matches. Germline loops: CDR1 MNHNS, CDR2 SASEGT. The CDR3 DNA sequence: TGTGCCAGCAGTGAAACAACCCCGACAGGGCTTACCTACGAGCAGTACTTC. Encoded protein: CASSETTPTGLTYEQYF.

The V and J genes are TRBV10-3 and TRBJ2-7; 9 bases fit TRBD1. Trimming took 6 bases from V and 2 from J; bases not matched to a gene: 5. Germline V gene lookup returns CDR1 ENHRY and CDR2 SYGVKD. The CDR3 length is 14 residues. The CDR3 here is CAIRIQGAAYEQYF. The CDR3 nucleotides read TGTGCCATCAGAATACAGGGGGCCGCCTACGAGCAGTACTTC.

The V and J genes are TRBV28 and TRBJ2-3, with unresolved D. The V end was cut by 5 bases, the J end by 3 bases, with 15 bases between. There are 15 residues in the CDR3. Per germline, CDR1 MDHEN and CDR2 SYDVKM. In DNA, the CDR3 is TGTGCCAGCAGTGTGCCGGCCCACTTAACAGATACGCAGTATTTT. Residues: CASSVPAHLTDTQYF. The full variable domain, with the rest looked up from reference TRBV28 and TRBJ2-3, is DVKVTQSSRYLVKRTGEKVFLECVQDMDHENMFWYRQDPGLGLRLIYFSYDVKMKEKGDIPEGYSVSREKKERFSLILESASTNQTSMYLCASSVPAHLTDTQYFGPGTRLTVL.